The clone carrying this T cell receptor (beta chain) has only a few counts. What it binds is unknown. Once RNA had been extracted, it was reverse transcribed into cDNA to act as the sequencing template. Here immunoSEQ multiplex PCR was the method, and the copy in TCRdb shows in-frame clones only, minus some. The table shows under 300,000 clones, with less than 80% occurring only once. The data were obtained in a study of CD8+ T cells in alopecia areata. Study-wide results and limits: Scalp sequencing captures resident alphabeta T cells of normal skin too.

Peripheral blood and lesional scalp punch biopsies came from alopecia areata patients. CDR3 length equals 13 residues. Germline CDR1 SGHAT, CDR2 FQNNGV. Trimming stripped 6 bases from V and 7 bases from J, with 13 bases between. V gene TRBV11-2 combines with J gene TRBJ2-1, with a possible D match to TRBD1 (5 bases). The receptor comes from a human donor with alopecia areata. This sample comprised CD4+ T cells sorted from blood, obtained at week 0. The CDR3 nucleotides are TGTGCCAGCAGACTGATCAGGGAAAATGAGCAGTTCTTC. It encodes CASRLIRENEQFF.